Listed below are T cell receptor beta chains from one sample, sequenced in a study of blood T cell repertoires in COVID-19. Sequencing used immunoSEQ multiplex PCR; TCRdb keeps in-frame clones, though not all of them. The repertoire consists of about 330,000 clones, with about four fifths occurring once and the leading ten covering approximately 1.3%. The specimen sequenced was peripheral blood. The receptors derive from a woman between 45 and 65 years old with acute or convalescent COVID-19. The conserved cysteine and the conserved F or W are not part of the CDR3 here. Each record gives: J gene, V gene, D gene, CDR3 protein. The D gene is left open where the match is weak.

>TRBJ1-5|TRBV10-2|TRBD1
ASSGQGDQPQH
>TRBJ1-1|TRBV30|NA
AWSPLLQSEAF
>TRBJ1-1|TRBV5-4|NA
ASSLGRESGIIMMNTEAF
>TRBJ2-1|TRBV11-2|NA
ASSAGGFHNEQF
>TRBJ1-5|TRBV4-1|NA
ASSQVTESSQPQH
>TRBJ1-2|TRBV5-1|NA
ASSDPREGNYGYT
>TRBJ1-5|TRBV2|TRBD1
ASRPGQGQPQH
>TRBJ1-6|TRBV6-4|NA
ASSDGGGRALH
>TRBJ1-3|TRBV18|NA
ASSPRNRELNTIY
>TRBJ1-1|TRBV18|NA
ASSPPGQGNTEAF
>TRBJ1-4|TRBV5-1|TRBD1
ASSLKQGANEKLF
>TRBJ2-5|TRBV24-1|TRBD1
ATSDFSTGVGETQY
>TRBJ1-5|TRBV7-8|TRBD1
ASSPIPTGGGQPQH
>TRBJ2-2|TRBV7-9|TRBD2
ASSLYSRLAEVTGELF
>TRBJ2-5|TRBV10-1|TRBD1
ASSSWDRAETQY
>TRBJ2-2|TRBV9|TRBD2
ASSVATSGTGELF
>TRBJ2-5|TRBV29-1|TRBD1
SVSSGGAGETQY
>TRBJ2-2|TRBV28|NA
ASSLGHGELF
>TRBJ2-1|TRBV7-2|NA
ASSARGTDEQF
>TRBJ1-2|TRBV19|TRBD1
ASSPGQGNYGYT
>TRBJ1-5|TRBV5-8|TRBD1
ASSLGQGANQPQH
>TRBJ2-1|TRBV6-5|TRBD2
AIQSLGGLNEQF
>TRBJ2-4|TRBV20-1|NA
STWGQNIQY
>TRBJ2-3|TRBV5-6|NA
ASSLELAAGFTDTQY
>TRBJ2-7|TRBV2|NA
ASSVGTYEQY
>TRBJ2-1|TRBV2|NA
ASSEGRTYNEQF
>TRBJ2-2|TRBV25-1|TRBD1
ASSDRGNGELF
>TRBJ2-2|TRBV5-1|NA
ASSVSLGLNTGELF
>TRBJ1-2|TRBV10-2|NA
ASSVRSYGYT
>TRBJ2-2|TRBV19|TRBD1
ASSATGTGELF
>TRBJ2-1|TRBV7-6|TRBD2
ASSSNRGAGERNEQF
>TRBJ1-5|TRBV19|NA
ASSIDRGTGGQPQH
>TRBJ1-5|TRBV28|NA
ATQGNNQPQH
>TRBJ2-3|TRBV4-1|NA
ASTPGVGADTQY
>TRBJ1-2|TRBV7-2|TRBD1
ASTLQGGGGYGYT
>TRBJ1-6|TRBV2|NA
ASSEVENSPLH